This TCR beta chain comes out of a study of blood T cell repertoires in COVID-19. CDR3 length equals 15 residues. V gave up 7 bases and J gave up 6 bases, with 18 bases separating them. Germline values: CDR1 LNHDA, CDR2 SQIVND (reference sequence). Per the original methods: Cell counts per sample came from amplifying reference gene primers. Assay: immunoSEQ multiplex PCR; the TCRdb copy retains only in-frame clones and omits some. Clone size and the V and J calls come from that table; the DNA yielded D and trimming. This table holds 210,000 or so clones, 88% found once. This clonotype was obtained from a man between 18 and 29 years old with active or convalescent COVID-19. The chain is built from TRBV19 and TRBJ2-2, with D tentatively TRBD1 (6 bases). The sequencing sample was made of peripheral blood. In DNA form, the CDR3 reads TGTGCCAGTAAGCGCGAAACAGGGACCGCCGGGGAGCTGTTTTTT. Translating gives CASKRETGTAGELFF.